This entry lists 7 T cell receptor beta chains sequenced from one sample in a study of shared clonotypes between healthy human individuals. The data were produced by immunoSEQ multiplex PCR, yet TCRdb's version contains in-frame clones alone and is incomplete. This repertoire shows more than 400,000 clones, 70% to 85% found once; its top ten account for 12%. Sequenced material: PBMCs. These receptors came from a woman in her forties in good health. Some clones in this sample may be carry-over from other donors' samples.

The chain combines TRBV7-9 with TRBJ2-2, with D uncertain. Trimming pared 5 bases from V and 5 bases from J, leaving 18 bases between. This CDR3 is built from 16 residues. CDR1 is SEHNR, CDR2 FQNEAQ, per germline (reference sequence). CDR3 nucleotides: TGTGCCAGCAGCCCAGCGTTAGTTATCGGGACCGGGGAGCTGTTTTTT. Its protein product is CASSPALVIGTGELFF.

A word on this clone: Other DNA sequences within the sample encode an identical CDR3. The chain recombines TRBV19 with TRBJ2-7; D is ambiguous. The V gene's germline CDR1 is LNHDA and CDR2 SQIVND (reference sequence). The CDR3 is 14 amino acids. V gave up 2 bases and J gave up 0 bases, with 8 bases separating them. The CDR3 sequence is CASSIPGLSYEQYF. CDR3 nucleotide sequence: TGTGCCAGTAGTATACCGGGCCTCTCCTACGAGCAGTACTTC.

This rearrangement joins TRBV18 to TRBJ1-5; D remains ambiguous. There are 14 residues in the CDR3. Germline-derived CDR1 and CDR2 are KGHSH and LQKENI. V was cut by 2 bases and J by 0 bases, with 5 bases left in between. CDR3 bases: TGTGCCAGCTCACCATCCAATAGCAATCAGCCCCAGCATTTT. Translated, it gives CASSPSNSNQPQHF.

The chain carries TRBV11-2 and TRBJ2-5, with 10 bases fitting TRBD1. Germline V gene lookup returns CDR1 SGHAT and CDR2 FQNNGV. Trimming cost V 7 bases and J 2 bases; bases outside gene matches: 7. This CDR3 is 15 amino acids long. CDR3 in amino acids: CASTLGTGDQETQYF. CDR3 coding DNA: TGTGCCAGCACCCTCGGGACAGGGGATCAAGAGACCCAGTACTTC.

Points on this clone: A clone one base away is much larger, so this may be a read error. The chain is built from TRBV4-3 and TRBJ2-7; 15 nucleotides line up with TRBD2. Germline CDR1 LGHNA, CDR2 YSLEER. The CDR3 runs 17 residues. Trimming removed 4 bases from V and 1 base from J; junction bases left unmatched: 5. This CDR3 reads CASSRGLAGGASYEQYF. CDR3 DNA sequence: TGCGCCAGCAGCCGGGGACTAGCGGGAGGTGCGTCCTACGAGCAGTACTTC.

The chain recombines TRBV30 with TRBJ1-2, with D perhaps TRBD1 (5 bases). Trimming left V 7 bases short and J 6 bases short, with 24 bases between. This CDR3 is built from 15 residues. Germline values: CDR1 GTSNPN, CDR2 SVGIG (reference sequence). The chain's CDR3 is CASPGPTRLVDGYTF. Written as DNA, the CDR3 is TGTGCCTCCCCAGGGCCGACGAGGTTGGTAGATGGCTACACCTTC.

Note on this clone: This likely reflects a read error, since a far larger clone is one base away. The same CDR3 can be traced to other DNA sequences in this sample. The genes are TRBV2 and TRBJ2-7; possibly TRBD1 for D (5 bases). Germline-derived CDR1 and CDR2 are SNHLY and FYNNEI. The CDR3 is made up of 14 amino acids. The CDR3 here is CASTVRASSYEQYF. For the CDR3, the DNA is TGTGCCAGCACCGTCAGGGCGAGCTCCTACGAGCAGTACTTT.